The rows below give T cell receptor beta chains drawn from one sample of a study of blood T cell repertoires in COVID-19. The method was immunoSEQ multiplex PCR; TCRdb's version includes in-frame clones alone and lacks a portion of them. The sample holds 300,000 or so clones, 87% seen once. The sample comprised PBMCs or T cells enriched from blood (not recorded which). The receptors here all came from a woman aged 25-40 years who had recovered from COVID-19. Both conserved end residues are part of each CDR3. The D gene is left open where the match is weak. Not every row has a clone size; where given, it reads once, few, many or a size class.

j_call clone_size v_call d_call cdr3_aa cdr3_nt
TRBJ2-5 - TRBV30 TRBD2 CAWRPPGGETQYF TGTGCCTGGAGACCCCCGGGAGGGGAGACCCAGTACTTC
TRBJ2-7 once TRBV3-1/TRBV3-2 TRBD2 CASSQATSGGAQYF TGTGCCAGCAGCCAAGCTACTAGCGGGGGAGCGCAGTACTTC
TRBJ1-1 - TRBV18 TRBD1 CASSNRGTATYEAFF TGTGCCAGCTCGAACCGGGGGACAGCGACCTATGAAGCTTTCTTT
TRBJ1-1 once TRBV2 TRBD1 CASSRDRARMNTEAFF TGTGCCAGCAGTAGAGACAGGGCGAGGATGAACACTGAAGCTTTCTTT
TRBJ1-1 - TRBV5-1 - CASSAAPTGNTEAFF TGCGCCAGCAGCGCTGCCCCCACAGGGAACACTGAAGCTTTCTTT
TRBJ1-5 - TRBV5-1 - CASSLGSGEPQHF TGCGCCAGCAGCTTGGGGTCAGGGGAGCCCCAGCATTTT
TRBJ1-1 - TRBV11-2 - CASSLGWTANTEAFF TGTGCCAGCAGCTTAGGATGGACAGCGAACACTGAAGCTTTCTTT
TRBJ2-3 - TRBV7-9 TRBD1 CASSPGQGNTQYF TGTGCCAGCAGCCCGGGACAGGGGAATACGCAGTATTTT
TRBJ2-1 - TRBV4-3 TRBD2 CASSQEAGGNYNEQFF TGCGCCAGCAGCCAAGAAGCGGGGGGAAACTACAATGAGCAGTTCTTC
TRBJ1-2 - TRBV28 - CASSLNLLALGGYTF TGTGCCAGCAGTTTAAATCTGTTAGCGTTAGGTGGCTACACCTTC
TRBJ1-6 - TRBV5-4 - CASSLDRVKNSPLHF TGTGCCAGCAGCTTGGACAGGGTAAAGAATTCACCCCTCCACTTT
TRBJ2-7 once TRBV4-3 TRBD2 CASSQGLAGGISYEQYF TGCGCCAGCAGCCAGGGACTAGCGGGGGGCATCTCCTACGAGCAGTACTTC
TRBJ1-2 - TRBV2 - CASSVSETVRPGYTF TGTGCCAGCAGTGTGTCGGAGACAGTTCGACCTGGCTACACCTTC
TRBJ2-7 - TRBV7-8 - CVSSLIQGYEQYF TGTGTCAGCAGCTTAATCCAGGGGTACGAGCAGTACTTC
TRBJ2-1 - TRBV7-6 TRBD2 CASSLSSGTYNEQFF TGTGCCAGCAGCTTATCCAGCGGGACCTACAATGAGCAGTTCTTC
TRBJ2-7 - TRBV28 TRBD1 CASKNRDSDSYEQYF TGTGCCAGCAAAAACCGGGACAGCGACTCCTACGAGCAGTACTTC
TRBJ2-2 - TRBV27 TRBD2 CASSPVVAGAGELFF TGTGCCAGCAGTCCGGTAGTAGCGGGGGCCGGGGAGCTGTTTTTT
TRBJ2-3 - TRBV2 TRBD1 CASSSQGVSTDTQYF TGTGCCAGCAGCTCTCAGGGGGTGAGCACAGATACGCAGTATTTT
TRBJ2-2 - TRBV29-1 TRBD2 CSVTSGGVNTGELFF TGCAGCGTAACTAGCGGGGGGGTTAACACCGGGGAGCTGTTTTTT
TRBJ1-3 - TRBV3-1/TRBV3-2 - CASSQDPSSTIYF TGTGCCAGCAGCCAAGATCCTTCGTCCACCATATATTTT